Each of the 19 T cell receptor beta chains below was sequenced from the same sample in a study of shared clonotypes between healthy human individuals. TCRdb keeps only in-frame clones here, not all; method: immunoSEQ multiplex PCR. The profile shows over 1.5 million clones, under 99% of them singletons. Sequenced sample: naive CD4+ T cells sorted from blood. Documented subset: CD45RA+ positively selected. Receptors originate from a man aged 30 to 39 in good health.

The chain employs TRBV4-1 and TRBJ1-5; D remains unclear. Germline CDR1 MGHRA, CDR2 YSYEKL. The V end was cut by 0 bases, the J end by 6 bases, with 9 bases between. The CDR3 sequence is 14 residues long. The CDR3 is CASSQEIGSQPQHF. CDR3 DNA: TGCGCCAGCAGCCAAGAAATTGGATCTCAGCCCCAGCATTTT.

This chain links TRBV7-9 with TRBJ2-2; maybe TRBD1 (5 bases). The CDR3 spans 17 residues. V dropped 1 base and J dropped 1 base, with 13 bases sitting between them. In germline, CDR1 is SEHNR, CDR2 FQNEAQ (reference sequence). This CDR3 reads CASSLGARALNTGELFF. In DNA form, the CDR3 reads TGTGCCAGCAGCTTAGGCGCCAGGGCCCTGAACACCGGGGAGCTGTTTTTT.

This rearrangement joins TRBV4-1 to TRBJ2-7; 8 bases agree with TRBD1. Germline trimming cut 3 bases from V and 5 bases from J; bases unmatched to any gene: 12. Germline CDR1 MGHRA, CDR2 YSYEKL. CDR3 length: 16 residues. CDR3 sequence (DNA): TGCGCCAGCAGCCACCCTGTCCGGGACAGGCATCACGAGCAGTACTTC. As protein: CASSHPVRDRHHEQYF.

The chain employs TRBV18 and TRBJ1-4; TRBD1 agrees at 7 bases. CDR3 size: 17 residues. Losses at the gene ends were 6 bases for V and 3 bases for J; bases not matched to a gene: 13. CDR1 is KGHSH, CDR2 LQKENI, per germline. The chain's CDR3 is CASSLNLQGLPNEKLFF. The CDR3 DNA is TGTGCCAGCTCCCTCAATCTACAGGGGCTCCCTAATGAAAAACTGTTTTTT.

This clone was counted once. Here the CDR3 reads CASSLPQPPSYEQYF. The CDR3 coding sequence is TGTGCCAGCAGCTTACCCCAGCCGCCCTCCTACGAGCAGTACTTC. The chain recombines TRBV7-9 with TRBJ2-7; D gene unclear. Germline V gene sequence: CDR1 SEHNR, CDR2 FQNEAQ (reference sequence). V was clipped by 2 bases and J by 0 bases, with 11 bases between them. This CDR3 is 15 amino acids long.

J is TRBJ1-3 and V is TRBV5-6, with unresolved D. The CDR3 consists of 16 residues. CDR1 is SGHDT, CDR2 YYEEEE, per germline. V lost 5 bases to trimming and J lost 0 bases, with 15 bases between them. The CDR3 nucleotides read TGTGCCAGCAGGGGAACCGGGCCTTCCTCTGGAAACACCATATATTTT. Protein product: CASRGTGPSSGNTIYF.

This chain connects TRBV5-1 to TRBJ1-2; a weak D match, TRBD1 (5 bases). Germline V gives CDR1 SGHRS, CDR2 YFSETQ. Trimming removed 4 bases at V and 7 bases at J, with 17 bases between. The CDR3 extends over 14 amino acids. CDR3 sequence (DNA): TGCGCCAGCAGCCAAACAACAGGCCTGGGTGGCTACACCTTC. Its protein product is CASSQTTGLGGYTF.

V and J are TRBV6-1 and TRBJ1-4, with a possible D match to TRBD1 (5 bases). The V end was cut by 2 bases, the J end by 8 bases, with 12 bases between. CDR1 and CDR2 from the germline V gene are MNHNS and SASEGT. The CDR3 spans 14 residues. Here the CDR3 reads CASSEPDSGEKLFF. The CDR3 DNA reads as TGTGCCAGCAGTGAACCGGATTCAGGGGAAAAACTGTTTTTT.

The V and J genes are TRBV2 and TRBJ2-2; 7 bases match TRBD2. The CDR3 runs to 14 residues. Germline CDR1 is SNHLY and CDR2 is FYNNEI. The junction had 8 bases not matched to a gene; V was cut back by 6 bases and J by 7 bases. Here the CDR3 DNA reads TGTGCCAGCAGAGAGACTAGCATAGGCGGGGAGCTGTTTTTT. It codes for CASRETSIGGELFF.

V usage is TRBV28 and J usage is TRBJ1-4; 10 positions match TRBD1. CDR1 and CDR2 from the germline V gene are MDHEN and SYDVKM. The CDR3 is made up of 16 amino acids. V shed 5 bases and J 7 bases; nucleotides not matched to a gene: 10. CDR3 sequence (DNA): TGTGCCAGCAGTAACTATCCGACAGGGGGCATTGAAAAACTGTTTTTT. Translated, it gives CASSNYPTGGIEKLFF.

This clone was observed a single time. J is TRBJ2-5 and V is TRBV5-4; D gene uncertain. CDR1 is SGHNT, CDR2 YYREEE, per germline (reference sequence). Between the trimmed V and J ends, which lost 1 base and 6 bases, there was a span of 13 bases. This CDR3 is 14 amino acids long. In DNA form, the CDR3 reads TGTGCCAGCAGCTTGTACGTCGATCAGAAGACCCAGTACTTC. It translates to CASSLYVDQKTQYF.

The chain couples TRBV10-2 to TRBJ2-5, with TRBD2 as a possible D gene (6 bases). Trimming took off 2 bases at V and 2 bases at J, with 15 bases between the two ends. Looked up from germline, CDR1 is WSHSY and CDR2 is SAAADI. The CDR3 length is 16 residues. CDR3 nucleotides: TGCGCCAGCAGTGAGGCGTCTGGTCTAGCGCAAGAGACCCAGTACTTC. It is translated as CASSEASGLAQETQYF.

J is TRBJ2-2 and V is TRBV27; D is unresolved. Trimming took 3 bases from V and 0 from J, leaving 11 bases between them. This CDR3 has 16 residues. Looked up from germline, CDR1 is MNHEY and CDR2 is SMNVEV (reference sequence). The CDR3 region has the DNA TGTGCCAGCAGTTTTCATCCCAGCTCGAACACCGGGGAGCTGTTTTTT. Translation: CASSFHPSSNTGELFF.

The table lists this clone with a count of one. One end of the junction fails to match germline, which may point to a read error. The V call is TRBV5-1, the J call TRBJ2-3; D gene uncertain. This CDR3 has 15 amino acids. Germline V gene sequence: CDR1 SGHRS, CDR2 YFSETQ. CDR3 sequence: CASSLGAQSIDTQYF. Written as DNA, the CDR3 is TGCGCCAGCAGCTTGGGTGCACAGAGCATAGATACGCAGTATTTT.

CDR3 residues: CASTLRVSMSGNTIYF. The CDR3 nucleotides read TGTGCCAGTACCCTCCGGGTATCTATGAGTGGAAACACCATATATTTT. This chain links TRBV19 with TRBJ1-3; D is unresolved. The germline V and J ends were trimmed by 7 bases and 3 bases, with 19 bases remaining between them. The length of the CDR3 is 16 residues. Germline CDR1 is LNHDA and CDR2 is SQIVND (reference sequence).

This chain connects TRBV18 to TRBJ1-4, with a tentative D call TRBD1 (6 bases). V was trimmed by 1 base and J by 7 bases, leaving 13 bases between them. This CDR3 is 15 amino acids long. CDR1 is KGHSH, CDR2 LQKENI, per germline. This CDR3 reads CASSPQQQGGEKLFF. As DNA, the CDR3 is TGTGCCAGCTCACCACAGCAACAGGGCGGTGAAAAACTGTTTTTT.

The chain has TRBV7-3 and TRBJ2-1; 7 bases are shared with TRBD2. Looked up from germline, CDR1 is SGHTA and CDR2 is FQGTGA. The CDR3 has 15 amino acids. Trimming removed 5 bases from V and 8 bases from J; junction bases left unmatched: 12. CDR3 sequence (DNA): TGTGCCAGCAGCCGCCAATCGGGAGGTGTCCATGAGCAGTTCTTC. This translates into CASSRQSGGVHEQFF. The entire variable domain, with the rest obtained from reference TRBV7-3 and TRBJ2-1, is as follows: GAGVSQTPSNKVTEKGKYVELRCDPISGHTALYWYRQSLGQGPEFLIYFQGTGAADDSGLPNDRFFAVRPEGSVSTLKIQRTERGDSAVYLCASSRQSGGVHEQFFGPGTRLTVL.

This chain uses TRBV5-6 with TRBJ2-7; the D gene is possibly TRBD1 (6 bases). Trimming took off 3 bases at V and 3 bases at J, with 16 bases between the two ends. CDR3 length: 15 residues. Germline CDR1 SGHDT, CDR2 YYEEEE. The CDR3 DNA follows: TGTGCCAGCAGCTCCTGGACAGAAGACCACTACGAGCAGTACTTC. It yields the protein CASSSWTEDHYEQYF.

The chain has TRBV5-6 and TRBJ1-1, with D possibly TRBD1 on 6 matching bases. With 2 bases removed from V and 4 bases from J, the gap between germline ends came to 21 bases. The CDR3 length is 17 residues. Germline assignment: CDR1 SGHDT and CDR2 YYEEEE. The CDR3 loop reads CASSLYAQGLSSTEAFF. The CDR3 DNA sequence: TGTGCCAGCAGCTTATACGCTCAGGGGCTAAGTAGCACTGAAGCTTTCTTT.